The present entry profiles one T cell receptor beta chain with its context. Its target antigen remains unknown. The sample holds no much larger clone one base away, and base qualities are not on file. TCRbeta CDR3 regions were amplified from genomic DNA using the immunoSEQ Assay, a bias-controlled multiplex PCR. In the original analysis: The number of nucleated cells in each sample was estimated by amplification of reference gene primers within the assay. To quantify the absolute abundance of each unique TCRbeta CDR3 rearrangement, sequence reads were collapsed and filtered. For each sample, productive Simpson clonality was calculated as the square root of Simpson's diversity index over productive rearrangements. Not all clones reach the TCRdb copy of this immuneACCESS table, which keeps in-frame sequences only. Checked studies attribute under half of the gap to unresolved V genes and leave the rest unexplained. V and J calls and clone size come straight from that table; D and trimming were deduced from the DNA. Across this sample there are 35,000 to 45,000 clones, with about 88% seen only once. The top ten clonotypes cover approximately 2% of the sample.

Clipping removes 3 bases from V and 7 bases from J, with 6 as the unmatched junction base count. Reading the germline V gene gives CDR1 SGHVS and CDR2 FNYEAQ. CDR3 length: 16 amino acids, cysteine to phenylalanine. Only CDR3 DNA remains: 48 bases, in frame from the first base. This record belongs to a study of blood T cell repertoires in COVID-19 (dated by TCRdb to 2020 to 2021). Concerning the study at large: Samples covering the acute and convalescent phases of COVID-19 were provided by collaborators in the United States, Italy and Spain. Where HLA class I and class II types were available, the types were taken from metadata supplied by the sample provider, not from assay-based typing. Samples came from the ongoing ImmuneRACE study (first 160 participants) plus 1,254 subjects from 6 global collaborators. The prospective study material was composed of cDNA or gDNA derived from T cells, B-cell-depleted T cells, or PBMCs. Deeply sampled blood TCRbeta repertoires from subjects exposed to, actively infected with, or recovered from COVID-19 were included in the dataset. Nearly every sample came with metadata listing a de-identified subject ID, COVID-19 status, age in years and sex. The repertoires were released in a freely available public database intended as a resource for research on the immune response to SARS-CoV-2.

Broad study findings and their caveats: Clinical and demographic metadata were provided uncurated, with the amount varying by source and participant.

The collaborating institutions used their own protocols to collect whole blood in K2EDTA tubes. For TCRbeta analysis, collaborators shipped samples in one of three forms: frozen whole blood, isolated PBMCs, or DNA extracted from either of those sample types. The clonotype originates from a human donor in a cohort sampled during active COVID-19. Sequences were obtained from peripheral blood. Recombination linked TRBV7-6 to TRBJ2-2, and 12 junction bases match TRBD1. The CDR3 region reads CASSFTGTGGFGELFF. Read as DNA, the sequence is TGTGCCAGCAGCTTTACCGGGACAGGGGGCTTCGGGGAGCTGTTTTTT. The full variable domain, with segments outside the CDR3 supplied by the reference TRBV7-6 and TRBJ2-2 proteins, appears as GAGVSQSPRYKVTKRGQDVALRCDPISGHVSLYWYRQALGQGPEFLTYFNYEAQQDKSGLPNDRFSAERPEGSISTLTIQRTEQRDSAMYRCASSFTGTGGFGELFFGEGSRLTVL.